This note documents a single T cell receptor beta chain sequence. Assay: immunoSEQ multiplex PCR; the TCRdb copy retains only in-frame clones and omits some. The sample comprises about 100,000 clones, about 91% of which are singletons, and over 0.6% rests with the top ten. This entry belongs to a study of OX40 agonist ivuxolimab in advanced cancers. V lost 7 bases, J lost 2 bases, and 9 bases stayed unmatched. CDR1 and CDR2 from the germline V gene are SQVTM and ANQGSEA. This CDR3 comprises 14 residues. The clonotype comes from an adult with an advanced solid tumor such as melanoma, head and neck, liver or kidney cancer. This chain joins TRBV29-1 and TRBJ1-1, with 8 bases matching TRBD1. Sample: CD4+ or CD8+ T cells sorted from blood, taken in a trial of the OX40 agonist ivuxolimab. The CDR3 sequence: CSAGSRGPNTEAFF. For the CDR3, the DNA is TGCAGCGCCGGGTCCAGGGGGCCCAACACTGAAGCTTTCTTT.